This passage covers 18 T cell receptor beta chains from one sample sequenced in a study of T cell responses to AZD1222 COVID-19 vaccine. Data came from immunoSEQ multiplex PCR; TCRdb stores just in-frame clones and leaves some out. Seen here are 140,000 to 150,000 clones, roughly 90% observed once, and the top ten hold around 3.8%. Sequences were derived from peripheral blood, sampled on day 0 of AZD1222 vaccination. The receptors were sampled from an adult in good health.

CDR3 protein: CASSPETGPSSYEQYF. CDR3 DNA sequence: TGTGCCAGCAGCCCAGAAACAGGGCCCAGCTCCTACGAGCAGTACTTC. The V and J genes are TRBV11-3 and TRBJ2-7; weak D call: TRBD1 (6 bases). V lost 5 bases to trimming and J lost 0 bases, with 17 bases between them. The CDR3 has 16 amino acids. Germline V gives CDR1 SGHNT, CDR2 YENEEA.

The genes are TRBV5-4 and TRBJ1-4; a weak D match, TRBD1 (6 bases). Germline V gives CDR1 SGHNT, CDR2 YYREEE (reference sequence). The CDR3 totals 13 residues. The V gene lost 7 bases and the J gene lost 7 bases, with 14 bases spanning the gap. CDR3 nucleotides: TGTGCCAGCCGGCAGGGGAAGGCTGAAAAACTGTTTTTT. Translated, it gives CASRQGKAEKLFF.

The sample holds one count of this clone. The CDR3 DNA is TGTGCCACCATACCCTTACAGGGTCAGCCCCAGCATTTT. Amino acid sequence: CATIPLQGQPQHF. V and J are TRBV7-2 and TRBJ1-5, with D possibly being TRBD1 (6 bases). CDR1 is SGHTA, CDR2 FQGNSA, per germline. This CDR3 contains 13 residues. Deletions cut 10 bases from V and 6 bases from J, with 16 bases between.

The chain has TRBV6-5 and TRBJ2-3; the D is unclear. The V and J ends lost 8 bases and 0 bases respectively, with 6 bases between them. The CDR3 length is 12 residues. CDR1 is MNHEY, CDR2 SVGAGI, per germline. The CDR3 reads CASSSSTDTQYF. As DNA, the CDR3 is TGTGCCAGCTCCTCTAGCACAGATACGCAGTATTTT.

The rearrangement joins TRBV7-6 to TRBJ2-7; 7 bases are a match to TRBD2. The germline V gene has CDR1 SGHVS and CDR2 FNYEAQ. The length of the CDR3 is 16 residues. Losses at the gene ends were 1 base for V and 0 bases for J; bases not matched to a gene: 6. In nucleotides, the CDR3 is TGTGCCAGCAGCTTAGTAGCGGCTAGCGGCTCCTACGAGCAGTACTTC. It codes for CASSLVAASGSYEQYF.

This clone was observed a handful of times. J is TRBJ2-2 and V is TRBV19; tentatively, D is TRBD2 (5 bases). The CDR3 totals 17 residues. The V gene lost 3 bases and the J gene lost 1 base, with 15 bases spanning the gap. Per the germline V gene, CDR1 is LNHDA and CDR2 is SQIVND (reference sequence). The CDR3: CASSMMRVAWNTGELFF. In nucleotides, the CDR3 is TGTGCCAGTAGTATGATGAGGGTAGCTTGGAACACCGGGGAGCTGTTTTTT.

V and J are TRBV19 and TRBJ1-1; 8 bases align to TRBD1. The CDR3 extends over 17 amino acids. Unmatched junction bases numbered 11, after V lost 5 bases and J lost 0 bases. Germline CDR1 is LNHDA and CDR2 is SQIVND (reference sequence). The CDR3: CASSWTGTGRMNTEAFF. The CDR3 DNA reads as TGTGCCAGTAGTTGGACCGGGACAGGCCGCATGAACACTGAAGCTTTCTTT.

The chain uses TRBV19 and TRBJ2-1; TRBD2 agrees at 9 bases. Trimming cost V 3 bases and J 2 bases; bases outside gene matches: 8. Germline values: CDR1 LNHDA, CDR2 SQIVND (reference sequence). This CDR3 is 17 amino acids long. The CDR3 DNA reads TGTGCCAGTAGTATTCTAGCGGGAACGAGGGCCTACAATGAGCAGTTCTTC. Its translation is CASSILAGTRAYNEQFF.

The V call is TRBV2, the J call TRBJ1-2; D is perhaps TRBD1 (5 bases). CDR3 length: 14 amino acids. Germline V CDR1 and CDR2: SNHLY, FYNNEI. The V end lost 4 bases, the J end lost 0 bases, and 9 bases lay between the germline ends. CDR3 amino acids: CASSGSGPNYGYTF. In nucleotides, the CDR3 is TGTGCCAGCAGTGGATCGGGACCTAACTATGGCTACACCTTC.

The genes are TRBV10-3 and TRBJ1-2; TRBD1 matches 7 bases. V trimming: 8 bases; J trimming: 4 bases; junction bases outside the gene matches: 19. CDR1 and CDR2 from the germline V gene are ENHRY and SYGVKD. The CDR3 is made up of 17 amino acids. The CDR3 nucleotides are TGTGCCATCGTTAATGACAGGGTTGGCCAGGTCGGCTATGGCTACACCTTC. The encoded protein is CAIVNDRVGQVGYGYTF.

This chain connects TRBV7-6 to TRBJ1-5; TRBD1 is a possible D gene (5 bases). Per germline, CDR1 SGHVS and CDR2 FNYEAQ. This CDR3 has 13 residues. With 8 bases removed from V and 5 bases from J, the gap between germline ends came to 13 bases. This CDR3 is CASAEGLDQPQHF. DNA for the CDR3: TGTGCCAGCGCGGAGGGGCTGGATCAGCCCCAGCATTTT.

In this sample, this clone turned up once. The chain uses TRBV12-5 and TRBJ2-2, with D uncertain. The CDR3 runs 13 residues. The V end was cut by 6 bases, the J end by 2 bases, with 7 bases between. Per germline, CDR1 LGHNT and CDR2 FRNRAP. The CDR3 is CASGPYNTGELFF. The CDR3 nucleotides are TGTGCTAGTGGCCCTTATAACACCGGGGAGCTGTTTTTT.

The V gene is TRBV7-2, the J gene TRBJ2-7; 9 bases are a match to TRBD1. The germline CDR1 and CDR2 sequences are SGHTA and FQGNSA. Losses at the gene ends were 5 bases for V and 0 bases for J; bases not matched to a gene: 17. CDR3 size: 19 residues. The CDR3 DNA is TGTGCCAGCAGCCCTAGGATTCGGGACAGGGTATTTAACTCCTACGAGCAGTACTTC. Residues: CASSPRIRDRVFNSYEQYF.

CDR3 sequence reads: CATSRAPGSSYNEQFF. DNA for the CDR3: TGTGCCACCAGCAGAGCGCCAGGGAGCTCCTACAATGAGCAGTTCTTC. The chain carries TRBV15 and TRBJ2-1; D possibly matches TRBD1 or TRBD2 (5 bases each). The CDR3 contains 16 residues. The germline gives CDR1 LNHNV, CDR2 YYDKDF (reference sequence). V was clipped by 1 base and J by 0 bases, with 10 bases between them.

J is TRBJ2-7 and V is TRBV15; no clear D gene. V gave up 0 bases and J gave up 5 bases, with 11 bases separating them. Germline assignment: CDR1 LNHNV and CDR2 YYDKDF (reference sequence). There are 14 residues in the CDR3. CDR3 region: CATSRDRASHEQYF. Written as DNA, the CDR3 is TGTGCCACCAGCAGAGATCGGGCCAGCCACGAGCAGTACTTC.

This sequence joins TRBV6-5 and TRBJ2-1; D is possibly TRBD2 (6 bases). This CDR3 is 12 amino acids long. The germline gives CDR1 MNHEY, CDR2 SVGAGI. V was shortened by 6 bases and J by 7 bases, with 10 bases between the two germline ends. The CDR3 loop is CASSPGRNEQFF. CDR3 nucleotide sequence: TGTGCCAGCAGCCCGGGGAGGAATGAGCAGTTCTTC.

The rearrangement links TRBV7-9 to TRBJ2-4, with unresolved D. The CDR3 sequence is 17 residues long. V was trimmed by 0 bases and J by 1 base, leaving 13 bases between them. Germline V gene lookup returns CDR1 SEHNR and CDR2 FQNEAQ (reference sequence). The DNA of the CDR3 is TGTGCCAGCAGCTTAGCGGTGGGGATAGGGGCCAAAAACATTCAGTACTTC. It codes for CASSLAVGIGAKNIQYF. The full variable domain, with the rest looked up from reference TRBV7-9 and TRBJ2-4, is DTGVSQNPRHKITKRGQNVTFRCDPISEHNRLYWYRQTLGQGPEFLTYFQNEAQLEKSRLLSDRFSAERPKGSFSTLEIQRTEQGDSAMYLCASSLAVGIGAKNIQYFGAGTRLSVL.

The rearrangement uses TRBV6-1 and TRBJ2-1, with TRBD1 matching 7 bases. With 2 bases clipped from V and 4 bases from J, the junction kept 5 bases outside the gene matches. Germline lookup yields CDR1 MNHNS and CDR2 SASEGT. The CDR3 runs 15 residues. For the CDR3, the DNA is TGTGCCAGCAGTGAAACAGGGGCCGAGTACAATGAGCAGTTCTTC. Its protein is CASSETGAEYNEQFF.